The next 32 T cell receptor beta chains were all read from a single sample in a study of blood T cell repertoires in COVID-19. Only in-frame clones appear in the TCRdb table, and some are missing; sequencing was by immunoSEQ multiplex PCR. The profile covers tens of thousands of clones, with around four fifths appearing a single time and roughly 1.9% taken by the ten largest. Sequencing input: peripheral blood. The receptors originated from a woman aged 55-69 years with acute or convalescent COVID-19.

CDR3: CASSQGMAEVYPLHF. CDR3 coding DNA: TGTGCCAGCAGCCAAGGGATGGCAGAGGTTTATCCCCTCCACTTT. The chain uses TRBV3-1 (or the pseudogene TRBV3-2) and TRBJ1-6; D gene unclear. In germline, CDR1 is LGHDT, CDR2 YNNKEL (reference sequence). The CDR3 consists of 15 residues. The germline V and J ends were trimmed by 1 base and 13 bases, with 17 bases remaining between them.

The genes are TRBV28 and TRBJ2-7; a possible D gene is TRBD1 (6 bases). Germline CDR1 is MDHEN and CDR2 is SYDVKM. This CDR3 comprises 14 residues. Trimming cost V 6 bases and J 0 bases, with 12 bases left between them. The CDR3 sequence is CASRPTGLSYEQYF. DNA for the CDR3: TGTGCCAGCAGACCGACAGGTCTCTCCTACGAGCAGTACTTC.

This clone showed up just a few times. This chain joins TRBV18 and TRBJ1-6; TRBD1 matches at 8 bases. This CDR3 region has 16 residues. The trim removed 5 bases at V and 0 bases at J, leaving 3 bases unmatched. Germline V gene lookup returns CDR1 KGHSH and CDR2 LQKENI. The CDR3: CASSRQGSSYNSPLHF. CDR3 DNA: TGTGCCAGCTCAAGACAGGGGAGCTCCTATAATTCACCCCTCCACTTT.

This rearrangement joins TRBV7-9 to TRBJ1-4, with D tentatively TRBD1 (6 bases). CDR3 length: 15 amino acids. Germline CDR1 is SEHNR and CDR2 is FQNEAQ (reference sequence). V lost 5 bases and J 2 bases, leaving 12 bases between the germline ends. CDR3 sequence: CASSRRQATNEKLFF. The CDR3 bases are TGTGCCAGCAGCCGGAGACAGGCTACTAATGAAAAACTGTTTTTT. The full variable domain, completed using reference TRBV7-9 and TRBJ1-4, is DTGVSQNPRHKITKRGQNVTFRCDPISEHNRLYWYRQTLGQGPEFLTYFQNEAQLEKSRLLSDRFSAERPKGSFSTLEIQRTEQGDSAMYLCASSRRQATNEKLFFGSGTQLSVL.

The chain joins TRBV7-3 to TRBJ1-1, with a possible D match to TRBD1 (5 bases). Trimming stripped 5 bases from V and 2 bases from J, with 9 bases between. From germline, CDR1 is SGHTA and CDR2 FQGTGA. CDR3 length: 13 amino acids. This CDR3 is CASSPGQNTEAFF. CDR3 bases: TGTGCCAGCAGCCCAGGACAAAACACTGAAGCTTTCTTT.

The J gene is TRBJ2-5, the V gene TRBV13, with D possibly being TRBD2 (5 bases). Trimming pared 3 bases from V and 2 bases from J, leaving 13 bases between. The CDR3 covers 15 residues. The germline V gene has CDR1 PRHDT and CDR2 FYEKMQ (reference sequence). The CDR3 here is CASSFPDTGQETQYF. CDR3 sequence (DNA): TGTGCCAGCAGCTTCCCAGACACGGGGCAAGAGACCCAGTACTTC.

This chain links TRBV5-6 with TRBJ2-7; 11 bases align to TRBD1. V dropped 1 base and J dropped 3; count of bases not matched to a gene: 12. Germline V lookup: CDR1 SGHDT, CDR2 YYEEEE. This CDR3 has 18 residues. The CDR3, as DNA: TGTGCCAGCAGCTTGCGCGGGACAGGGGGACTAAGGGGCTACGAGCAGTACTTC. Protein product: CASSLRGTGGLRGYEQYF.

The genes are TRBV3-1 (or the pseudogene TRBV3-2) and TRBJ1-2; no firm D call. Germline V gives CDR1 LGHDT, CDR2 YNNKEL (reference sequence). The CDR3 has 15 residues. V was trimmed by 0 bases and J by 6 bases, leaving 14 bases between them. The CDR3 spells CASSQEGGGWNGYTF. The CDR3 nucleotides read TGTGCCAGCAGCCAAGAAGGAGGTGGATGGAATGGCTACACCTTC.

The V and J genes are TRBV5-6 and TRBJ1-4; maybe TRBD1 (5 bases). Germline V gene data show CDR1 as SGHDT and CDR2 as YYEEEE. The CDR3 spans 17 residues. V lost 4 bases to trimming and J lost 5 bases, with 21 bases between them. The CDR3 protein is CASSPPGGGRENEKLFF. In DNA, the CDR3 is TGTGCCAGCAGCCCACCCGGCGGGGGGAGAGAGAATGAAAAACTGTTTTTT.

The rearrangement links TRBV12-3 or TRBV12-4 to TRBJ1-4; D gene uncertain. CDR3 length equals 13 residues. With 4 bases removed from V and 5 bases from J, the gap between germline ends came to 8 bases. CDR3 sequence: CASSWQVNEKLFF. CDR3 in DNA: TGTGCCAGCAGTTGGCAGGTGAATGAAAAACTGTTTTTT.

The J gene is TRBJ2-2, the V gene TRBV6-1, with D perhaps matching TRBD1 (5 bases). V was cut by 2 bases and J by 4 bases, with 11 bases left in between. Germline CDR1 is MNHNS and CDR2 is SASEGT. There are 15 residues in the CDR3. The CDR3: CASSEYWQGTGELFF. CDR3 DNA: TGTGCCAGCAGTGAATATTGGCAGGGCACCGGGGAGCTGTTTTTT.

This clone has just a few counts. The rearrangement uses TRBV6-5 and TRBJ2-5; 7 positions agree with TRBD2. Germline V gives CDR1 MNHEY, CDR2 SVGAGI. The CDR3 is 15 amino acids. J gave up 1 base and V 4 bases, and 6 bases lay outside the gene matches. CDR3 region: CASSSREGLQETQYF. In nucleotides, the CDR3 is TGTGCCAGCAGTTCCAGGGAGGGTCTCCAAGAGACCCAGTACTTC.

The V and J genes are TRBV9 and TRBJ1-4; TRBD1 matches 8 bases. The CDR3 sequence is 16 residues long. V lost 0 bases, J lost 8 bases, and 9 bases stayed unmatched. Germline V lookup: CDR1 SGDLS, CDR2 YYNGEE. Here the CDR3 DNA reads TGTGCCAGCAGCGTAGGAGGACAGGGAGCGGGCGAAAAACTGTTTTTT. Protein product: CASSVGGQGAGEKLFF.

In this sample, this clone turned up once. The chain has TRBV2 and TRBJ2-7, with 9 nucleotides matching TRBD2. The length of the CDR3 is 16 residues. Germline V lookup: CDR1 SNHLY, CDR2 FYNNEI. Trimming at V came to 4 bases and at J to 4 bases, leaving 11 bases not matched to a gene. This chain's CDR3 is CASSGGLAGFVYEQYF. The CDR3 nucleotides are TGTGCCAGCAGTGGTGGGCTAGCGGGATTTGTTTACGAGCAGTACTTC.

V and J are TRBV28 and TRBJ1-6; D unclear. From germline, CDR1 is MDHEN and CDR2 SYDVKM. This CDR3 is 14 amino acids long. The ends were cut back, 4 bases at V and 7 bases at J, with 11 bases in the middle. CDR3 protein: CASSSLRGNSPLHF. Written as DNA, the CDR3 is TGTGCCAGCAGTTCGCTTCGGGGAAATTCACCCCTCCACTTT. The whole variable domain, filled in from reference TRBV28 and TRBJ1-6, reads DVKVTQSSRYLVKRTGEKVFLECVQDMDHENMFWYRQDPGLGLRLIYFSYDVKMKEKGDIPEGYSVSREKKERFSLILESASTNQTSMYLCASSSLRGNSPLHFGNGTRLTVT.

This clone was counted between two and nine times. The chain combines TRBV6-5 with TRBJ2-3; TRBD2 matches at 11 bases. This CDR3 has 15 residues. V gave up 5 bases and J gave up 4 bases; unmatched junction bases: 5. CDR1 is MNHEY, CDR2 SVGAGI, per germline. The CDR3 sequence: CASSQTSGRADTQYF. DNA for the CDR3: TGTGCCAGCAGTCAAACTAGCGGGAGAGCAGATACGCAGTATTTT.

This rearrangement joins TRBV7-9 to TRBJ1-2, with D possibly being TRBD1 (5 bases). Germline CDR1 reads SEHNR; CDR2 reads FQNEAQ (reference sequence). V was cut by 3 bases and J by 0 bases, with 5 bases left in between. The CDR3 spans 13 residues. The CDR3: CASSLGPNYGYTF. The CDR3 DNA reads as TGTGCCAGCAGCTTGGGGCCTAACTATGGCTACACCTTC. The variable domain in full, completed from reference TRBV7-9 and TRBJ1-2, reads DTGVSQNPRHKITKRGQNVTFRCDPISEHNRLYWYRQTLGQGPEFLTYFQNEAQLEKSRLLSDRFSAERPKGSFSTLEIQRTEQGDSAMYLCASSLGPNYGYTFGSGTRLTVV.

The chain recombines TRBV28 with TRBJ2-7; D remains unclear. Trimming pared 2 bases from V and 1 base from J, leaving 6 bases between. CDR1 MDHEN and CDR2 SYDVKM come from the germline V gene. The CDR3 totals 13 residues. Here the CDR3 DNA reads TGTGCCAGCAGTTTAGCCGGGTCCTACGAGCAGTACTTC. Translated, it gives CASSLAGSYEQYF.

The chain carries TRBV10-1 and TRBJ1-1, with 9 bases that match TRBD1. The junction had 1 base not matched to a gene; V was cut back by 0 bases and J by 8 bases. This CDR3 spans 13 amino acids. Germline V gene data show CDR1 as WNHNN and CDR2 as SYGVQD (reference sequence). The CDR3 region is CASSESGTGEAFF. DNA for the CDR3: TGCGCCAGCAGTGAGTCGGGGACAGGGGAAGCTTTCTTT.

This chain links TRBV2 with TRBJ1-3, with D possibly being TRBD1 (6 bases). The V end was cut by 6 bases, the J end by 7 bases, with 16 bases between. The CDR3 consists of 14 residues. Germline loops: CDR1 SNHLY, CDR2 FYNNEI. In nucleotides, the CDR3 is TGTGCCAGCAGCCCTGAACAGGGTAGGAACACCATATATTTT. Translating gives CASSPEQGRNTIYF.

This chain connects TRBV2 to TRBJ1-1, with a tentative D call TRBD1 (5 bases). The CDR3 loop spans 12 amino acids. The V end was cut by 1 base, the J end by 9 bases, with 9 bases between. The germline CDR1 and CDR2 sequences are SNHLY and FYNNEI. Here the CDR3 DNA reads TGTGCCAGCAGTGAAGAGAGACAGAAAGCTTTCTTT. It is translated as CASSEERQKAFF.

The genes are TRBV10-3 and TRBJ1-2; TRBD1 matches at 8 bases. V dropped 0 bases and J dropped 5; count of bases not matched to a gene: 2. Germline values: CDR1 ENHRY, CDR2 SYGVKD. This CDR3 is 14 amino acids long. The CDR3 DNA is TGTGCCATCAGTGAGTCGAACAGGGGGTATGGCTACACCTTC. It specifies CAISESNRGYGYTF.

This chain connects TRBV19 to TRBJ2-1; possibly TRBD2 for D (6 bases). Germline lookup yields CDR1 LNHDA and CDR2 SQIVND (reference sequence). The CDR3 contains 14 residues. V shed 9 bases and J shed 2 bases, with 14 bases lying between them. The DNA for the CDR3 is TGTGCCAGCACTAATCCGGGGGCCTACAATGAGCAGTTCTTC. Protein: CASTNPGAYNEQFF.

This sequence joins TRBV12-5 and TRBJ2-7; possibly TRBD2 for D (5 bases). V was pared by 1 base and J by 6 bases, with 19 bases between. The germline gives CDR1 LGHNT, CDR2 FRNRAP. The CDR3 runs to 16 residues. In DNA form, the CDR3 reads TGTGCTAGTGGTTTGGCCCAAACATCCGGGAAGCCCGAGCAGTACTTC. Translated, it gives CASGLAQTSGKPEQYF.

This chain connects TRBV12-3 or TRBV12-4 to TRBJ1-1, with a weak D call TRBD1 (5 bases). This CDR3 is built from 13 residues. V lost 6 bases and J lost 0, with 8 bases in between. The CDR3 region has the DNA TGTGCCAGCAGGACGACAGTGAACACTGAAGCTTTCTTT. Translated: CASRTTVNTEAFF.

This chain joins TRBV29-1 and TRBJ1-2; D is unresolved. The CDR3 is 12 residues long. The germline CDR1 and CDR2 sequences are SQVTM and ANQGSEA. Deletions cut 5 bases from V and 2 bases from J, with 9 bases between. The CDR3 DNA is TGCAGCGTTTATACACCGAACTATGGCTACACCTTC. This gives the protein CSVYTPNYGYTF.

The J gene is TRBJ1-2, the V gene TRBV6-1; maybe TRBD1 (6 bases). This CDR3 comprises 15 residues. CDR1 and CDR2 from the germline V gene are MNHNS and SASEGT. Trimming pared 3 bases from V and 4 bases from J, leaving 15 bases between. For the CDR3, the DNA is TGTGCCAGCAGTGAGGGTACAGGGTCCACCTATGGCTACACCTTC. This translates into CASSEGTGSTYGYTF.

The chain carries TRBV6-5 and TRBJ2-3, with 8 bases identical to TRBD2. This CDR3 is built from 14 residues. The ends lost 8 bases at V and 5 bases at J; junction bases unmatched: 9. The germline CDR1 and CDR2 sequences are MNHEY and SVGAGI. Here the CDR3 reads CASLPELAGDTQYF. The CDR3 DNA reads as TGTGCCAGCCTCCCGGAGCTAGCGGGAGATACGCAGTATTTT.

The chain has TRBV7-8 and TRBJ1-5; D not resolved. This CDR3 spans 13 amino acids. Germline CDR1 SGHVS, CDR2 FQNEAQ. Trimming took off 3 bases at V and 11 bases at J, with 14 bases between the two ends. CDR3 loop: CASSFLHGVAQHF. The CDR3 DNA reads as TGTGCCAGCAGCTTCTTGCACGGGGTAGCCCAGCATTTT.

V and J are TRBV12-3 or TRBV12-4 and TRBJ1-6; D unresolved. CDR3 length: 13 residues. Trimming removed 6 bases from V and 8 bases from J, with 11 bases in between. This CDR3 is CASSPRRDSPLHF. CDR3 nucleotide sequence: TGTGCCAGCAGCCCACGTCGCGATTCACCCCTCCACTTT.

This clone was seen more than once but under ten times. The chain is built from TRBV23-1 and TRBJ2-3; 7 nucleotides align to TRBD2. TRBV23-1 is labeled an ORF, and its function is uncertain. V trimming: 4 bases; J trimming: 3 bases; junction bases outside the gene matches: 4. The CDR3 totals 14 residues. CDR3 region: CASSPTRGTDTQYF. CDR3 bases: TGCGCCAGCAGTCCAACGCGGGGGACAGATACGCAGTATTTT.

The CDR3 bases are TGTGCCAGCAGAAGCGGGGGGTACAATGAGCAGTTCTTC. Translated: CASRSGGYNEQFF. The J gene is TRBJ2-1, the V gene TRBV6-5; TRBD2 matches 9 bases. CDR1 and CDR2 from the germline V gene are MNHEY and SVGAGI. The CDR3 sequence is 13 residues long. V dropped 6 bases and J dropped 4; count of bases not matched to a gene: 1.